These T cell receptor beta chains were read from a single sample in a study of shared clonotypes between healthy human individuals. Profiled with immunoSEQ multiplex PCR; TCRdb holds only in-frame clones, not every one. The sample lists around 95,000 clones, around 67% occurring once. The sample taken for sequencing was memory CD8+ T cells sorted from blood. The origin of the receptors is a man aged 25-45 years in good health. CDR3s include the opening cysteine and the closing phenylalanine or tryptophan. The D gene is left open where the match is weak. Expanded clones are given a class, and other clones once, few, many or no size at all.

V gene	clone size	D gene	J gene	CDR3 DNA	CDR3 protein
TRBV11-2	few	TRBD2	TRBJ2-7	TGTGCCAGCAGCCCCCACGACCTCGCGGGAGCCTACGAGCAGTACTTC	CASSPHDLAGAYEQYF
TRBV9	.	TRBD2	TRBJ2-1	TGTGCCAGCAGCGCACCGGGACTAACTATTAGCTCCTACAATGAGCAGTTCTTC	CASSAPGLTISSYNEQFF
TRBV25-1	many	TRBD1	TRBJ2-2	TGTGCCAGCAGCTCCGGGACAGGGAGGACCGGGGAGCTGTTTTTT	CASSSGTGRTGELFF
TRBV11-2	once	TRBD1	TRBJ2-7	TGTGCCAGCAGCCCCTACAGGGGGCAGTACGAGCAGTACTTC	CASSPYRGQYEQYF
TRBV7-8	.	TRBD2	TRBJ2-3	TGTGCCAGCAGCATTTCCGGGGTTGGTAGCGGGACCACAGATACGCAGTATTTT	CASSISGVGSGTTDTQYF
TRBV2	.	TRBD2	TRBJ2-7	TGTGCCAGCAGTTCCCCACTAGCGGGAGGGCCCTTAGGTTACGAGCAGTACTTC	CASSSPLAGGPLGYEQYF
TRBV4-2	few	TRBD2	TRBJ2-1	TGTGCCAGCAGCCATTCTGTCAGGGAGGGCTACAATGAGCAGTTCTTC	CASSHSVREGYNEQFF
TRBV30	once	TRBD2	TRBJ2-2	TGTGCCTGGAATGACTTTAGCGGGTTGAGGCTCGCGAACACCGGGGAGCTGTTTTTT	CAWNDFSGLRLANTGELFF
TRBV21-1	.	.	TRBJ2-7	TGTGCCAGCAGCAGCCAGCGGGAGCGAAACCCAACTACCTACGAGCAGTACTTC	CASSSQRERNPTTYEQYF
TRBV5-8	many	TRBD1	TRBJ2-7	TGTGCCAGCAGCTTCCGACAGGGAACCTACGAGCAGTACTTC	CASSFRQGTYEQYF
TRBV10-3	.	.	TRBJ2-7	TGTGCCATCAGTACGCCAGCCTACGAGCAGTACTTC	CAISTPAYEQYF
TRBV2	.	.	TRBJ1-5	TGTGCCAGCAGTGTTGGTTGGGAGAGCAATCAGCCCCAGCATTTT	CASSVGWESNQPQHF
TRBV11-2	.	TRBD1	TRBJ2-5	TGTGCCAGCAGCTTACCACCAGGCAGGGGGCAAGAGACCCAGTACTTC	CASSLPPGRGQETQYF
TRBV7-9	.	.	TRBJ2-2	TGTGCCAGCAGCCCAGCTACAGGGTTTTACACCGGGGAGCTGTTTTTT	CASSPATGFYTGELFF
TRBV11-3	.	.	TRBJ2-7	TGTGCCAGCAGCCCTTCCTTAGGACGGCCGGACGAGCAGTACTTC	CASSPSLGRPDEQYF
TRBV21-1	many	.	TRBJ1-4	TGTGCCAGCAGCAAAAAAAACAGGGGGAAGGAAAAACTGTTTTTT	CASSKKNRGKEKLFF
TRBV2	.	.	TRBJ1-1	TGTGCCAGCAGTGAGGAGGCCAGGGGGAACACTGAAGCTTTCTTT	CASSEEARGNTEAFF
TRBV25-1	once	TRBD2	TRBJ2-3	TGTGCCAGCTATGGGACTAGCGGGAGTGGGGGTACAGATACGCAGTATTTT	CASYGTSGSGGTDTQYF